These 20 T cell receptor beta chains came from one sample sequenced in a study of cytomegalovirus exposure and HLA in healthy donors. Clones were read by immunoSEQ multiplex PCR, and TCRdb kept only the in-frame ones, dropping some. This table holds more than 140,000 clones, about 89% found once. Sequencing was performed on PBMCs. Receptors originate from a woman under 30 in good health and CMV-seropositive.

The rearrangement links TRBV4-3 to TRBJ2-1; 8 nucleotides agree with TRBD2. V lost 1 base to trimming and J lost 5 bases; unmatched junction nucleotides: 4. Per the germline V gene, CDR1 is LGHNA and CDR2 is YSLEER. The CDR3 runs to 15 residues. The DNA for the CDR3 is TGCGCCAGCAGCCAAGTAGCGGGACTCGACAATGAGCAGTTCTTC. Its translation: CASSQVAGLDNEQFF.

CDR3 nucleotides: TGTGCCTATAAGACAGGGGACGTCTACGAGCAGTACTTC. Translation gives CAYKTGDVYEQYF. V is TRBV30 and J is TRBJ2-7, with 8 bases that match TRBD1. V lost 7 bases, J lost 3 bases, and 8 bases stayed unmatched. The CDR3 sequence is 13 residues long. Germline loops: CDR1 GTSNPN, CDR2 SVGIG (reference sequence). Together with reference TRBV30 and TRBJ2-7, the CDR3 gives the full variable domain: SQTIHQWPATLVQPVGSPLSLECTVEGTSNPNLYWYRQAAGRGLQLLFYSVGIGQISSEVPQNLSASRPQDRQFILSSKKLLLSDSGFYLCAYKTGDVYEQYFGPGTRLTVT.

This rearrangement joins TRBV5-8 to TRBJ1-2, with 9 bases lining up with TRBD1. This CDR3 contains 17 residues. The junction had 11 bases not matched to a gene; V was cut back by 4 bases and J by 1 base. The germline V gene has CDR1 SGHTS and CDR2 YDEGEE. For the CDR3, the DNA is TGTGCCAGCAGCGTATTGACAGGGGGACGAGTTAACTATGGCTACACCTTC. Translation gives CASSVLTGGRVNYGYTF.

The chain recombines TRBV6-5 with TRBJ1-1; 9 positions agree with TRBD1. CDR1 is MNHEY, CDR2 SVGAGI, per germline. V lost 5 bases, J lost 5 bases, and 0 bases stayed unmatched. CDR3 size: 12 residues. CDR3 nucleotides: TGTGCCAGCAGTGGACAGGGGACTGAAGCTTTCTTT. Protein product: CASSGQGTEAFF.

There are a few counts of this clone. The chain uses TRBV19 and TRBJ2-2; perhaps TRBD2 as D (5 bases). The CDR3 runs to 15 residues. Per germline, CDR1 LNHDA and CDR2 SQIVND (reference sequence). V lost 1 base and J lost 1, with 7 bases in between. The CDR3 nucleotides read TGTGCCAGTAGTATAGCAGAGGGGAACACCGGGGAGCTGTTTTTT. Translating it yields CASSIAEGNTGELFF.

The chain has TRBV10-3 and TRBJ2-7, with 8 bases fitting TRBD1. The length of the CDR3 is 13 residues. Germline values: CDR1 ENHRY, CDR2 SYGVKD. The V gene end was trimmed by 10 bases and the J gene end by 5 bases; junction bases not matched to a gene: 10. Written as DNA, the CDR3 is TGTGCCACTGACTCGACAGGGGACCACGAGCAGTACTTC. Its translation: CATDSTGDHEQYF.

V gene TRBV20-1 combines with J gene TRBJ2-7; D remains unclear. Germline V gene lookup returns CDR1 DFQATT and CDR2 SNEGSKA (reference sequence). The CDR3 is 11 residues long. Trimming took 1 base from V and 6 from J, leaving 7 bases between them. CDR3: CSARVPGEQYF. CDR3 in DNA: TGCAGTGCTAGAGTTCCGGGCGAGCAGTACTTC.

The chain employs TRBV5-5 and TRBJ1-2; TRBD1 agrees at 12 bases. CDR1 is SGHKS and CDR2 is YYEKEE in the germline V gene (reference sequence). Trimming at V came to 3 bases and at J to 7 bases, leaving 10 bases not matched to a gene. The length of the CDR3 is 16 residues. The CDR3 nucleotides are TGTGCCAGCAGCTCTCCCTCCGGGACAGGGGGCCTTGGCTACACCTTC. Protein sequence: CASSSPSGTGGLGYTF.

This clone was counted a single time. The rearrangement uses TRBV29-1 and TRBJ2-3; 7 nucleotides align to TRBD2. V was pared by 3 bases and J by 2 bases, with 11 bases of the junction left unmatched. Germline V gene data show CDR1 as SQVTM and CDR2 as ANQGSEA. The CDR3 runs 16 residues. The CDR3 sequence: CSVDDLRGTYTDTQYF. In DNA, the CDR3 is TGCAGCGTTGATGATTTGCGGGGGACCTACACAGATACGCAGTATTTT.

The gene calls are TRBV12-5 and TRBJ2-7; D might be TRBD1 (5 bases). The CDR3 contains 14 residues. Trimming shortened V by 5 bases and J by 1 base, and 12 bases separated the two germline ends. Germline V gene sequence: CDR1 LGHNT, CDR2 FRNRAP. CDR3 DNA sequence: TGTGCTAGTGGTAAAAGCAGGGAATCCTACGAGCAGTACTTC. Translating gives CASGKSRESYEQYF.

This clone came up once. The gene calls are TRBV27 and TRBJ2-7; possible D gene TRBD1, 6 bases. This CDR3 is 14 amino acids long. The germline V and J ends were trimmed by 7 bases and 0 bases, with 13 bases remaining between them. Germline V CDR1 and CDR2: MNHEY, SMNVEV (reference sequence). CDR3 sequence (DNA): TGTGCCAGCAAGGGGGACGCGTACTCCTACGAGCAGTACTTC. Protein sequence: CASKGDAYSYEQYF.

This chain links TRBV25-1 with TRBJ1-1; D ambiguous. The CDR3 length is 13 residues. Trimming cost V 6 bases and J 3 bases, with 11 bases left between them. Germline CDR1 and CDR2: MGHDK and SYGVNS. The CDR3 protein is CASSPLSDTEAFF. CDR3 nucleotides: TGTGCCAGCAGCCCCCTTTCGGACACTGAAGCTTTCTTT.

The table lists this clone with a few counts. This sequence joins TRBV15 and TRBJ1-5; D remains unclear. CDR1 and CDR2 (germline): LNHNV, YYDKDF (reference sequence). Trimming stripped 0 bases from V and 4 bases from J, with 10 bases between. The CDR3 runs 15 residues. This CDR3 is CATSRDSRSNQPQHF. In nucleotides, the CDR3 is TGTGCCACCAGCAGAGATTCCAGGTCGAATCAGCCCCAGCATTTT. Complete variable domain (other parts from reference TRBV15 and TRBJ1-5): DAMVIQNPRYQVTQFGKPVTLSCSQTLNHNVMYWYQQKSSQAPKLLFHYYDKDFNNEADTPDNFQSRRPNTSFCFLDIRSPGLGDTAMYLCATSRDSRSNQPQHFGDGTRLSIL.

This clone was observed once. The CDR3 loop reads CASTPPGLGNTIYF. The CDR3 nucleotides are TGTGCCAGTACCCCACCGGGACTCGGAAACACCATATATTTT. The chain uses TRBV19 and TRBJ1-3, with a weak D call TRBD1 (5 bases). V lost 7 bases, J lost 4 bases, and 14 bases lay in between. The CDR3 contains 14 residues. Germline CDR1 LNHDA, CDR2 SQIVND (reference sequence). Full variable domain (rest looked up from reference TRBV19 and TRBJ1-3): DGGITQSPKYLFRKEGQNVTLSCEQNLNHDAMYWYRQDPGQGLRLIYYSQIVNDFQKGDIAEGYSVSREKKESFPLTVTSAQKNPTAFYLCASTPPGLGNTIYFGEGSWLTVV.

The chain employs TRBV18 and TRBJ1-2; 10 positions match TRBD1. The trim removed 0 bases at V and 7 bases at J, leaving 5 bases unmatched. This CDR3 region has 15 residues. Germline CDR1 is KGHSH and CDR2 is LQKENI. The CDR3 nucleotides read TGTGCCAGCTCACCACCGGGACAGGGGTCGTCTGGCTACACCTTC. Amino acids: CASSPPGQGSSGYTF.

CDR3 amino acids: CASRLQGATEAFF. CDR3 sequence (DNA): TGTGCCAGCCGGCTTCAGGGGGCCACTGAAGCTTTCTTT. This chain connects TRBV6-5 to TRBJ1-1, with 8 bases aligning to TRBD1. Germline assignment: CDR1 MNHEY and CDR2 SVGAGI. J was trimmed by 4 bases and V by 8 bases; bases with no gene match: 6. The CDR3 is 13 residues long.

This clone has a single count. This chain links TRBV4-1 with TRBJ1-4, with TRBD1 as a possible D gene (6 bases). This CDR3 has 16 amino acids. Looked up from germline, CDR1 is MGHRA and CDR2 is YSYEKL. Between the trimmed V and J ends, which lost 3 bases and 2 bases, there was a span of 13 bases. The CDR3 bases are TGCGCCAGCAGCCAGGGCGGGGGGCTCACTAATGAAAAACTGTTTTTT. Its protein product is CASSQGGGLTNEKLFF.

This sequence joins TRBV1 and TRBJ2-1; TRBD2 reflects the table's D call only, with no check against the DNA. TRBV1 is designated a pseudogene. The CDR3 is 17 residues long. The CDR3 DNA reads as TGCACCAGCAGCCAAGCGGAAGCGGGAGAGTCCTACAATGAGCAGTTCTTC. This gives the protein CTSSQAEAGESYNEQFF.

This chain joins TRBV11-3 and TRBJ2-7; tentatively, D is TRBD1 (6 bases). There are 14 residues in the CDR3. V shed 5 bases and J shed 2 bases, with 13 bases lying between them. From germline, CDR1 is SGHNT and CDR2 YENEEA. The CDR3 sequence is CASSQSQGTYEQYF. The CDR3 DNA sequence: TGTGCCAGCAGCCAGAGTCAGGGGACCTACGAGCAGTACTTC.

This chain joins TRBV30 and TRBJ1-3; D gene unclear. The CDR3 loop spans 11 amino acids. Trimming took 2 bases from V and 5 from J, leaving 4 bases between them. From germline, CDR1 is GTSNPN and CDR2 SVGIG (reference sequence). The DNA for the CDR3 is TGTGCCTGGAGTATCAGAAACACCATATATTTT. Translated: CAWSIRNTIYF.